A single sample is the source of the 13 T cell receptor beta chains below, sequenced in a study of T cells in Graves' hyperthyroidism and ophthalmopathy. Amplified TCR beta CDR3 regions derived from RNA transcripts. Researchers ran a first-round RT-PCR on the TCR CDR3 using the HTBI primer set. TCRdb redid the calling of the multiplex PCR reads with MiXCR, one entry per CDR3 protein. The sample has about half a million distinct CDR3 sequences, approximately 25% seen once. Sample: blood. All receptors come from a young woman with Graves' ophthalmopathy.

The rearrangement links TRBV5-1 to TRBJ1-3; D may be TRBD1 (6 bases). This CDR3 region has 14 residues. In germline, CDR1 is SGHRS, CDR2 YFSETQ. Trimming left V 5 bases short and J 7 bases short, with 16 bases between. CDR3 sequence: CASSLMGARNTIYF. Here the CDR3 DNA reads TGCGCCAGCAGTCTGATGGGGGCGAGGAACACCATATATTTT.

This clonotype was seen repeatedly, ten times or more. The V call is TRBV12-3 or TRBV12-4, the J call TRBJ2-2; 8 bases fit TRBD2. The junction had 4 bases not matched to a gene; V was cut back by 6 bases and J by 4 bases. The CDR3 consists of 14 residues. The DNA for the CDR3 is TGTGCCAGCAGCCGACTAGCGAGCACCGGGGAGCTGTTTTTT. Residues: CASSRLASTGELFF.

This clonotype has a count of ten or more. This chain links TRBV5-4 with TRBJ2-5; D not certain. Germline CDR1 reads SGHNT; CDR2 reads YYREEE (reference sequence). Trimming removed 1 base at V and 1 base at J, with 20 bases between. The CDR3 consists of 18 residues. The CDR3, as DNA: TGTGCCAGCAGCTTGTATCTCTCAGTCCGGCCCACCCAAGAGACCCAGTACTTC. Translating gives CASSLYLSVRPTQETQYF.

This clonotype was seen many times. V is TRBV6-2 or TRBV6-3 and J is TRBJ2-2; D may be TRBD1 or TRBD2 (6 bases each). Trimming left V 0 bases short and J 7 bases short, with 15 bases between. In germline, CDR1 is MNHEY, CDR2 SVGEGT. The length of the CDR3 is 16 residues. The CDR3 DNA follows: TGTGCCAGCAGTTACTCGAACGGGGGCGCGGGCGGGGAGCTGTTTTTT. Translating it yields CASSYSNGGAGGELFF.

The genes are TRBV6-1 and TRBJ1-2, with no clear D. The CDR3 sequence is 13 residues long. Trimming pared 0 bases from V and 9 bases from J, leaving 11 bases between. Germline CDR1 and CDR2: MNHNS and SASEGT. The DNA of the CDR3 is TGTGCCAGCAGTGAAGCTAGAGGTTCGAGCTACACCTTC. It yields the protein CASSEARGSSYTF.

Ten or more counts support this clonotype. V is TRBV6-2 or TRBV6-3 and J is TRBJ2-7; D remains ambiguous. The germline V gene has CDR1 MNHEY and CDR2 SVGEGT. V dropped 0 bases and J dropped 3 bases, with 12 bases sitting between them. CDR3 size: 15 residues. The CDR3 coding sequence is TGTGCCAGCAGTTACTCGCTGGACCACCGCTACGAGCAGTACTTC. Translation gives CASSYSLDHRYEQYF.

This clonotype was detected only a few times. The CDR3 sequence: CASSAGHTQETQYF. The CDR3 bases are TGTGCCAGCAGTGCAGGACACACACAAGAGACCCAGTACTTC. The rearrangement joins TRBV6-1 to TRBJ2-5, with D perhaps TRBD1 (5 bases). This CDR3 comprises 14 residues. CDR1 and CDR2 from the germline V gene are MNHNS and SASEGT. V was trimmed by 4 bases and J by 2 bases, leaving 11 bases between them.

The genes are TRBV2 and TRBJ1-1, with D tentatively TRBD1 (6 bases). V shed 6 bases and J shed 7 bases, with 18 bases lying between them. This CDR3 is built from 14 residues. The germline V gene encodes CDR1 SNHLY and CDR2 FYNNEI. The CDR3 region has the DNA TGTGCCAGCAGCAACTGGGACAAGCACTTTGAAGCTTTCTTT. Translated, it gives CASSNWDKHFEAFF.

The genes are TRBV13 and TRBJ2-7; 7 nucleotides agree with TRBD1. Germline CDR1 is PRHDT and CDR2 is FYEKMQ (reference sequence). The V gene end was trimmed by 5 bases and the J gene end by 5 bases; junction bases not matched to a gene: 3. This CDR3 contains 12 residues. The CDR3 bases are TGTGCCAGCAGCCCGACAGGGAACGAGCAGTACTTC. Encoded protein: CASSPTGNEQYF.

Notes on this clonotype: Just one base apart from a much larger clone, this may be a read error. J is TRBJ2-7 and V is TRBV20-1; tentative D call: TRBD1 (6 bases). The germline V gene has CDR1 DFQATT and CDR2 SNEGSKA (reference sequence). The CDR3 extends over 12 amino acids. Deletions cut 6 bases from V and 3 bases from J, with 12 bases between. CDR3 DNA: TGCAGTGCCGCCACACAGGGCTACGAGCAGTACTTC. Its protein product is CSAATQGYEQYF.

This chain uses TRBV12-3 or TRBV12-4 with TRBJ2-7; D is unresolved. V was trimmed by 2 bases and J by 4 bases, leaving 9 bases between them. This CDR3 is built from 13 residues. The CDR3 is CASSLYNFYEQYF. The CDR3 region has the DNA TGTGCCAGCAGTTTATATAACTTTTACGAGCAGTACTTC.

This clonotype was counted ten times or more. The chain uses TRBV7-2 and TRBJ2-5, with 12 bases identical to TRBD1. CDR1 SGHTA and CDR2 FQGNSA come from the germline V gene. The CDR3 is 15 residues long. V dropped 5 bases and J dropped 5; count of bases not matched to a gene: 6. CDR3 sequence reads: CASSTGTGGMETQYF. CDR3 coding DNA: TGTGCCAGCAGCACCGGGACAGGGGGCATGGAGACCCAGTACTTC. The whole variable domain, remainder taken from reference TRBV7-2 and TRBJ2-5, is GAGVSQSPSNKVTEKGKDVELRCDPISGHTALYWYRQSLGQGLEFLIYFQGNSAPDKSGLPSDRFSAERTGGSVSTLTIQRTQQEDSAVYLCASSTGTGGMETQYFGPGTRLLVL.

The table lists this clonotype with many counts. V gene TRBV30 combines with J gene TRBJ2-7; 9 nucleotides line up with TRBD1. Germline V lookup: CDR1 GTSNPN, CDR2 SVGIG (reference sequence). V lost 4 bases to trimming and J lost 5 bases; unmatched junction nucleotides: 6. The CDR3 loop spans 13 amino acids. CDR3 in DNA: TGTGCCTGGACCACAGGGGGCCTGGACGAGCAGTACTTC. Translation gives CAWTTGGLDEQYF. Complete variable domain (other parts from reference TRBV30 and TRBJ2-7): SQTIHQWPATLVQPVGSPLSLECTVEGTSNPNLYWYRQAAGRGLQLLFYSVGIGQISSEVPQNLSASRPQDRQFILSSKKLLLSDSGFYLCAWTTGGLDEQYFGPGTRLTVT.